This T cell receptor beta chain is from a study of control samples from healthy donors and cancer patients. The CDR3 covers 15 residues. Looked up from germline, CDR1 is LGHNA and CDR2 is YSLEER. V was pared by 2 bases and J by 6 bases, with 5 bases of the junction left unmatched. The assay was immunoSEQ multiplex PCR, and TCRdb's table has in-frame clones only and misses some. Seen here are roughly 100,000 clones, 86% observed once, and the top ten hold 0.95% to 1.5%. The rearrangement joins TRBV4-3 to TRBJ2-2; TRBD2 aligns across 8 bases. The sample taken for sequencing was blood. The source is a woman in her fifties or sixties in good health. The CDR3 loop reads CASSQFYGRAGELFF. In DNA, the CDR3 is TGCGCCAGCAGCCAATTTTACGGGAGGGCCGGGGAGCTGTTTTTT.